The T cell receptor (beta chain) described here comes from a study of cytomegalovirus exposure and HLA in healthy donors. Study-wide points: Among TCR sequences, most were rare, though some public TCRs appeared in many donors. In vitro confirmation showed three CMV-associated chains to be CMV antigen specific.

CDR3 length: 14 amino acids. Trimming cost V 3 bases and J 4 bases, with 10 bases left between them. Per the germline V gene, CDR1 is SNHLY and CDR2 is FYNNEI. The data were produced by immunoSEQ multiplex PCR, yet TCRdb's version contains in-frame clones alone and is incomplete. The sample records around 65,000 clones, roughly 92% being singletons. Turning to this clone: Its target is not known.

The chain couples TRBV2 to TRBJ1-3, with D unclear. Sequenced material: PBMCs. The receptor was isolated from a man aged 18 to 30 in good health and CMV-seropositive. CDR3 protein: CASSDDGPGNTIYF. CDR3 nucleotides: TGTGCCAGCAGTGATGATGGGCCCGGAAACACCATATATTTT.